The sequence of this T cell receptor beta chain was determined in a study of T cell repertoires in cytomegalovirus infection (dated by TCRdb to the late 2010s). Some background on the complete study: The HLA type of each donor mattered for the analysis, because public TCR beta signatures pointed to carriage of CMV infection along with the matching HLA type. General conclusions and limits of the study: The ex vivo response was dominated by HLA-C-restricted CMV-specific TCR beta clonotypes, and the single most frequent clonotype in two of eight donors was supplied by these HLA-C-restricted clonotypes. In both this cohort and an independent cohort of a few hundred donors, the cumulative frequency of public TCR beta family members distinguished carriers of CMV infection plus the relevant HLA type.

The instrument was an Illumina HiSeq 1500. The raw public data were reprocessed by TCRdb itself: fastp quality trimming at Q25, MiXCR clonotype calling, in-frame beta chains only. Rows with one shared CDR3 protein collapse into an entry with the most common genes and DNA. The sample contains around 450,000 distinct CDR3 sequences, approximately 31% of them found a single time. Together, the top ten hold roughly 13% of the sample. Of note for this clonotype: Its specific antigen is unknown. Base qualities are not recorded, but no much larger clone differs from it by a single base.

V is trimmed back by 5 bases and J by 6 bases, and the junction contains 12 bases that no gene match accounts for. The CDR3 contains 15 residues, cysteine and phenylalanine counted. The kept DNA is CDR3 alone, 45 bases in frame from the first base. According to the germline V gene, CDR1 reads SGHVT and CDR2 reads SQSDAQ. The receptor's source is a human donor in good health (CMV status not recorded). Some clones in this sample may be carry-over from other donors' samples. The receptor chain draws on TRBV7-4 and TRBJ2-7, and 8 bases in between align with TRBD2. Specimen: PBMCs. The CDR3 region has the sequence CASSAPMGLVGEQYF. The DNA sequence is given as TGTGCCAGCAGCGCCCCGATGGGACTAGTGGGCGAGCAGTACTTC.